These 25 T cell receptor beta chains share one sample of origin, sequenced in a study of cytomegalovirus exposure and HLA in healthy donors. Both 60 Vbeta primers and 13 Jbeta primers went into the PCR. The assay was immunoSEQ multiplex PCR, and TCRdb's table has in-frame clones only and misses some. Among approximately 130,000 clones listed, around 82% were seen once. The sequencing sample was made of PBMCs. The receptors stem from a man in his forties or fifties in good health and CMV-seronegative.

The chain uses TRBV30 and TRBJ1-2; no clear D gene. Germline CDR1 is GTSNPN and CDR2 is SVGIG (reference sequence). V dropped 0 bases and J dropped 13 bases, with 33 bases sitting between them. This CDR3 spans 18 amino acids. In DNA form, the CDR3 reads TGTGCCTGGAGTGTAAGAGTACCTACAGTTCCTATGGCTTCCCGGTCCACCTTC. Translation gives CAWSVRVPTVPMASRSTF. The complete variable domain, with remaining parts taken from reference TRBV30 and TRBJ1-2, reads SQTIHQWPATLVQPVGSPLSLECTVEGTSNPNLYWYRQAAGRGLQLLFYSVGIGQISSEVPQNLSASRPQDRQFILSSKKLLLSDSGFYLCAWSVRVPTVPMASRSTFGSGTRLTVV.

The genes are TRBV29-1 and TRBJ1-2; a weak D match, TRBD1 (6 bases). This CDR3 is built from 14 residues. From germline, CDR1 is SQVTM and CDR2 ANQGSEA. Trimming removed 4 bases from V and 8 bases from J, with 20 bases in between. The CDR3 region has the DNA TGCAGCGTTGCCCCTGTGGGGGCCTCTTGGGGCTACACCTTC. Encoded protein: CSVAPVGASWGYTF.

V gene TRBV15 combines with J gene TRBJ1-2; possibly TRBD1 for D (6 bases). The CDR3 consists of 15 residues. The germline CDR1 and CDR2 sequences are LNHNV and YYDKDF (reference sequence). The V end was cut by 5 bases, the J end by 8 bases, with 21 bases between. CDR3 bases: TGTGCCACCAGCTACCAGGCTAACAGGGTCTGGGGCTACACCTTC. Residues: CATSYQANRVWGYTF.

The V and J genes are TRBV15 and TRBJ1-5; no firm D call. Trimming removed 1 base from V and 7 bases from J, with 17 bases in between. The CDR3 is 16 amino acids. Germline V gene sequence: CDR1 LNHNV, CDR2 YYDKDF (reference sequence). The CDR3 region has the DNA TGTGCCACCAGCAGAGTATGGGCCGGGGAGGGACAGCCCCAGCATTTT. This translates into CATSRVWAGEGQPQHF.

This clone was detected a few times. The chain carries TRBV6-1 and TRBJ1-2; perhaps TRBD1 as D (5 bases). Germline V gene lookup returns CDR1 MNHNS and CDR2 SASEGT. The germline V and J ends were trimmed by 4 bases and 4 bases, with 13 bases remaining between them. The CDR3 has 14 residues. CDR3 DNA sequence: TGTGCCAGCAGTGTGAGCAGGGATGGCTATGGCTACACCTTC. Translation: CASSVSRDGYGYTF.

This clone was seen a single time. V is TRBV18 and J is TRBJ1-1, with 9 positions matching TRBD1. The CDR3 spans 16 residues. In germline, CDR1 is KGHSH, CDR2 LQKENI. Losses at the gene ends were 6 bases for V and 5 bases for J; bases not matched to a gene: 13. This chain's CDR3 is CASSTGQGRIGTEAFF. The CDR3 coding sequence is TGTGCCAGCTCCACGGGACAGGGTAGGATAGGGACTGAAGCTTTCTTT. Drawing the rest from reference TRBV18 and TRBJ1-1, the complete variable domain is NAGVMQNPRHLVRRRGQEARLRCSPMKGHSHVYWYRQLPEEGLKFMVYLQKENIIDESGMPKERFSAEFPKEGPSILRIQQVVRGDSAAYFCASSTGQGRIGTEAFFGQGTRLTVV.

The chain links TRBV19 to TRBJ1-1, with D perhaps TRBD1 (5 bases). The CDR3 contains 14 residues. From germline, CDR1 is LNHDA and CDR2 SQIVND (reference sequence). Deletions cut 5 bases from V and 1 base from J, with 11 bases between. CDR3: CASSSKTGNTEAFF. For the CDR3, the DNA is TGTGCCAGTAGTTCAAAAACAGGGAACACTGAAGCTTTCTTT.

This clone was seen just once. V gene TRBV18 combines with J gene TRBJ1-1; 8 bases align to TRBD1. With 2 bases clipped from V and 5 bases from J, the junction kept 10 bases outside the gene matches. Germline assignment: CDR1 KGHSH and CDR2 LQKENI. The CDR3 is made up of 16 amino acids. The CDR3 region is CASSPNTQGATTEAFF. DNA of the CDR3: TGTGCCAGCTCACCAAATACCCAGGGGGCAACGACTGAAGCTTTCTTT.

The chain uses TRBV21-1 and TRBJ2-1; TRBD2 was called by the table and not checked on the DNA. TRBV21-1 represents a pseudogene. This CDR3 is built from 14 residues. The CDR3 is CASSKRGSRNEQFF. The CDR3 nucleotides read TGTGCCAGCAGCAAACGAGGGTCCCGCAATGAGCAGTTCTTC.

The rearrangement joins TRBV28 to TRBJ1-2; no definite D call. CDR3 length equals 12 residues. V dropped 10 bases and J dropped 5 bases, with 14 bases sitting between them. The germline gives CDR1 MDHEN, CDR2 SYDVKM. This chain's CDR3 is CATKTVLYGYTF. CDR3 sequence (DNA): TGTGCCACCAAAACTGTCTTATATGGCTACACCTTC.

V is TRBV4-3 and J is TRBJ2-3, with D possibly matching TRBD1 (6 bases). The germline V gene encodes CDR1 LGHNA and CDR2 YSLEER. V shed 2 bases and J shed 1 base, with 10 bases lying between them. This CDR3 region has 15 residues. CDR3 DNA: TGCGCCAGCAGCCAACAGACAGGCCGCACAGATACGCAGTATTTT. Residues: CASSQQTGRTDTQYF.

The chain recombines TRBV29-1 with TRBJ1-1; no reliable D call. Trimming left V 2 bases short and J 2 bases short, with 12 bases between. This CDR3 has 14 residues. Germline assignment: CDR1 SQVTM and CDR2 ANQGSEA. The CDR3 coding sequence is TGCAGCGTTGAAAACCATGACACCAACACTGAAGCTTTCTTT. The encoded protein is CSVENHDTNTEAFF.

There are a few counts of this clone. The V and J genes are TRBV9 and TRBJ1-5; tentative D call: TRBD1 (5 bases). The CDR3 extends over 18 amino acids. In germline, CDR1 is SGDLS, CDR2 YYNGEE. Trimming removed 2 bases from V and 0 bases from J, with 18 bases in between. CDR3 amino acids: CASSVSPRQFNSNQPQHF. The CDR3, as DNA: TGTGCCAGCAGCGTTAGTCCCCGACAGTTTAATAGCAATCAGCCCCAGCATTTT.

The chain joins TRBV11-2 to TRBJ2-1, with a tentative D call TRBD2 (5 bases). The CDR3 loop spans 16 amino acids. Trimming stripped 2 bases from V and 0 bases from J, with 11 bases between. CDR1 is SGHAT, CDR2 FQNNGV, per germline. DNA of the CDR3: TGTGCCAGCAGCTTAAGAGCGGACGCCTCCTACAATGAGCAGTTCTTC. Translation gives CASSLRADASYNEQFF. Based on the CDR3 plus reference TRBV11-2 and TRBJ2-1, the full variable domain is EAGVAQSPRYKIIEKRQSVAFWCNPISGHATLYWYQQILGQGPKLLIQFQNNGVVDDSQLPKDRFSAERLKGVDSTLKIQPAKLEDSAVYLCASSLRADASYNEQFFGPGTRLTVL.

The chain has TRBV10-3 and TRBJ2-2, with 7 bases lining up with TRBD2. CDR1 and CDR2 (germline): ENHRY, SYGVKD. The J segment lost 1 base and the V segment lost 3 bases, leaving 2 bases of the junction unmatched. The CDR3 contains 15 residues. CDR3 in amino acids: CAISEAGLNTGELFF. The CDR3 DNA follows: TGTGCCATCAGTGAAGCGGGATTGAACACCGGGGAGCTGTTTTTT.

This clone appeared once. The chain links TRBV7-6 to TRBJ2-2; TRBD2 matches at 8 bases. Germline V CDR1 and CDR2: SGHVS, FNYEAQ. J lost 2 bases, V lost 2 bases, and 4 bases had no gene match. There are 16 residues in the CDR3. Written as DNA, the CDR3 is TGTGCCAGCAGCTTAATCCGGGAGGGTAACACCGGGGAGCTGTTTTTT. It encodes CASSLIREGNTGELFF.

The CDR3 reads CASSSSAGGVGTQYF. The DNA of the CDR3 is TGTGCCAGCAGCTCCTCAGCGGGAGGGGTCGGGACCCAGTACTTC. This chain links TRBV7-3 with TRBJ2-5; 10 nucleotides agree with TRBD2. The V gene's germline CDR1 is SGHTA and CDR2 FQGTGA. The V and J ends lost 4 bases and 7 bases, in that order; junction bases with no gene match: 9. The CDR3 is 15 amino acids.

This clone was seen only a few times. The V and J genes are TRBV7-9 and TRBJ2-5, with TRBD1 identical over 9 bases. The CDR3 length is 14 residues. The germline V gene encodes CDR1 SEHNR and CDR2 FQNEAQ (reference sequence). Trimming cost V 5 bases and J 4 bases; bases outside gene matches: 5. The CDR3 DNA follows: TGTGCCAGCAGCCTAACAGGGGGCTTAGAGACCCAGTACTTC. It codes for CASSLTGGLETQYF.

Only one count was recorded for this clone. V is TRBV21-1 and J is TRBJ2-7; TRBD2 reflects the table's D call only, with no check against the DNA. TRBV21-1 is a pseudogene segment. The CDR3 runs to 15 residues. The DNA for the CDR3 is TGTGCCAGCAGGGAAGGCGGGATCAACTCCTACGAGCAGTACTTC. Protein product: CASREGGINSYEQYF.

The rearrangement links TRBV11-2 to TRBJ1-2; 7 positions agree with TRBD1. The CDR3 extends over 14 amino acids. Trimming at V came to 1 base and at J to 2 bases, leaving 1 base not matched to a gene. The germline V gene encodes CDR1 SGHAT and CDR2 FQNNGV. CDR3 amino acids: CASSLGGQNYGYTF. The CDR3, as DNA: TGTGCCAGCAGCTTAGGGGGACAGAACTATGGCTACACCTTC.

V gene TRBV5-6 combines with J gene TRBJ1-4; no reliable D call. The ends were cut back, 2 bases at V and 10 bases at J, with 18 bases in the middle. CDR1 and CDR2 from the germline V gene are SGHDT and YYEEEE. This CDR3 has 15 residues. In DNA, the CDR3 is TGTGCCAGCAGCTTCGGGAACGCCCGGGGTGGAAAACTGTTTTTT. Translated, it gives CASSFGNARGGKLFF. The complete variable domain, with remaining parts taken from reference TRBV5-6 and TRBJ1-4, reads DAGVTQSPTHLIKTRGQQVTLRCSPKSGHDTVSWYQQALGQGPQFIFQYYEEEERQRGNFPDRFSGHQFPNYSSELNVNALLLGDSALYLCASSFGNARGGKLFFGSGTQLSVL.

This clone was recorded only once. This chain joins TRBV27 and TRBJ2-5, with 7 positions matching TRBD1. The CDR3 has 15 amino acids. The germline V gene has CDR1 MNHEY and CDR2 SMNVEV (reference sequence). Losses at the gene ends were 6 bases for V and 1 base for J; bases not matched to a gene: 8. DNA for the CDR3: TGTGCCAGCAGCCCTCTCTGGGACAGCCAAGAGACCCAGTACTTC. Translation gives CASSPLWDSQETQYF.

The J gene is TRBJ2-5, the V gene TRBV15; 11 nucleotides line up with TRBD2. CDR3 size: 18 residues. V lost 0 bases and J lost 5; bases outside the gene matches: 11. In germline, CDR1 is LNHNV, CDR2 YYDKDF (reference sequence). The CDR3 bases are TGTGCCACCAGCAGAGATATTGGGCTAGCGGGAGGTGTGGAGACCCAGTACTTC. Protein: CATSRDIGLAGGVETQYF.

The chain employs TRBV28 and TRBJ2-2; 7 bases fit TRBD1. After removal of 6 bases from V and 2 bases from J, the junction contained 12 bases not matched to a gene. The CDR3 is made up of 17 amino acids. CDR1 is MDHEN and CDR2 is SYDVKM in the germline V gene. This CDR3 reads CASRELQGTLNTGELFF. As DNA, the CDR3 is TGTGCCAGCAGAGAATTACAGGGGACCCTCAACACCGGGGAGCTGTTTTTT.

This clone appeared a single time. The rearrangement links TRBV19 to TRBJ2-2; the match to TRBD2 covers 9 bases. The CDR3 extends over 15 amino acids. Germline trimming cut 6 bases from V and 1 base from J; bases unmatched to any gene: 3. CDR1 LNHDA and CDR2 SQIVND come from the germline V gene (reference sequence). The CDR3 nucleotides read TGTGCCAGTAGCGCTAGCGGGGTGAACACCGGGGAGCTGTTTTTT. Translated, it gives CASSASGVNTGELFF.